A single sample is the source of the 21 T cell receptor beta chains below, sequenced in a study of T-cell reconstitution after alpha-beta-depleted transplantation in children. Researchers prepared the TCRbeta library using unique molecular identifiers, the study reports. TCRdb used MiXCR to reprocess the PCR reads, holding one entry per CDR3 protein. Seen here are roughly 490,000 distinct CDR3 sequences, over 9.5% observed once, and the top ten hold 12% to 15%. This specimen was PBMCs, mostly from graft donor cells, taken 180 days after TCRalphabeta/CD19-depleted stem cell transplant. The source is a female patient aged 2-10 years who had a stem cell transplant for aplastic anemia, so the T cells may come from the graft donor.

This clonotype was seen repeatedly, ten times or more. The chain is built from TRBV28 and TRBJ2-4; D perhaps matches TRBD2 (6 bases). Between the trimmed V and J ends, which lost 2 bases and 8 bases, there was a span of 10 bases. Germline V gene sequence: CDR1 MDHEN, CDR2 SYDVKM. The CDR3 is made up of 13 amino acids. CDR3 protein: CASSLGGSYIQYF. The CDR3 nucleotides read TGTGCCAGCAGTTTAGGGGGGTCGTACATTCAGTACTTC.

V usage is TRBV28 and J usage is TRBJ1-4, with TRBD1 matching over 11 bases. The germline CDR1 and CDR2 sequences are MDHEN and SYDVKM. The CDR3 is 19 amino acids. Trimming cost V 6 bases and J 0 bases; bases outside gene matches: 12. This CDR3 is CASRRPRDRGAATNEKLFF. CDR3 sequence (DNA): TGTGCCAGCAGGCGCCCCCGGGACAGGGGGGCAGCAACTAATGAAAAACTGTTTTTT.

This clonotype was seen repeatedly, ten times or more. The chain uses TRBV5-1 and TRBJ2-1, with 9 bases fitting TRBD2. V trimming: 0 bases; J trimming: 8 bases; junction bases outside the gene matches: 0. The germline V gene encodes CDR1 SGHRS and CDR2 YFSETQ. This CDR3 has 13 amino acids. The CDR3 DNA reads TGCGCCAGCAGCTTGGGACTAGCGGATGAGCAGTTCTTC. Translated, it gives CASSLGLADEQFF.

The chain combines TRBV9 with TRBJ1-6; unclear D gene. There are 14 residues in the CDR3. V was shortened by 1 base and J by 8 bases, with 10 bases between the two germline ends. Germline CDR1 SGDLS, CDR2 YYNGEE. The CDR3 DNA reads TGTGCCAGCAGCGTAACTAGAGTGGATTCACCCCTCCACTTT. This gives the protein CASSVTRVDSPLHF.

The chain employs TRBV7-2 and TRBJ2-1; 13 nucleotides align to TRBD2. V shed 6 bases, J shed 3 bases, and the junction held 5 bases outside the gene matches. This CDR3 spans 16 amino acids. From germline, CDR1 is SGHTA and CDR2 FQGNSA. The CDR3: CASRGTSGTVYNEQFF. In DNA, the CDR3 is TGTGCCAGCAGGGGGACTAGCGGGACTGTCTACAATGAGCAGTTCTTC.

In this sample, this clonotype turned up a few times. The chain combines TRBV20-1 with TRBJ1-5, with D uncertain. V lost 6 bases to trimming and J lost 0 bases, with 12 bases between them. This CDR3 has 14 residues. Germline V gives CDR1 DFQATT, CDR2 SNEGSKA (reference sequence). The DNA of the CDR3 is TGCAGTGCCCTCGACAAGAATAGCAATCAGCCCCAGCATTTT. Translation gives CSALDKNSNQPQHF.

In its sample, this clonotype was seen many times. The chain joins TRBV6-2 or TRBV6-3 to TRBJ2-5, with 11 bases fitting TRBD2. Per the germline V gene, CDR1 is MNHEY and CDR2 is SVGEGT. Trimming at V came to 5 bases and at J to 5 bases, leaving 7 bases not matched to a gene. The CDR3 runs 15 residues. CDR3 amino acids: CASSHGTSGQETQYF. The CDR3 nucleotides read TGTGCCAGCAGTCACGGGACTAGCGGACAGGAGACCCAGTACTTC.

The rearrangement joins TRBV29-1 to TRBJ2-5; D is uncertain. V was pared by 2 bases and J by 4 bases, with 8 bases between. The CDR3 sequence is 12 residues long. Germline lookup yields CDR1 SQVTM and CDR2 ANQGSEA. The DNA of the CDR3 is TGCAGCGTTGAACGAGCGCCAGAGACCCAGTACTTC. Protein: CSVERAPETQYF.

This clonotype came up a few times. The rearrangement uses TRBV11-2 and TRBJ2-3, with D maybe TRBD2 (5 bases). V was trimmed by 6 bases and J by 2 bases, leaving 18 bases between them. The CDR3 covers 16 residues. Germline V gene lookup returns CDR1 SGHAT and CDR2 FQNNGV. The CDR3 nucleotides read TGTGCCAGCAGTTACACCTGGCGGAGGAACACAGATACGCAGTATTTT. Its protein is CASSYTWRRNTDTQYF.

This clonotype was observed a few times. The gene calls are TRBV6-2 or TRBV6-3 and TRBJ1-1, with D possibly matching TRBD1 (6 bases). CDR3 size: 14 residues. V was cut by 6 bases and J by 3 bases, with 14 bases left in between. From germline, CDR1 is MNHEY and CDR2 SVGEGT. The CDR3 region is CASSPGQGYTEAFF. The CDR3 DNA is TGTGCCAGCAGCCCCGGGCAGGGGTACACTGAAGCTTTCTTT.

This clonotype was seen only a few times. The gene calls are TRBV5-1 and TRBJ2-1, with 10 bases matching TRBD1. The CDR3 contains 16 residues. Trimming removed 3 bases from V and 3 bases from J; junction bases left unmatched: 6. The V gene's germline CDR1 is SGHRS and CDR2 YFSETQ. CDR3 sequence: CASSCSGTGDYNEQFF. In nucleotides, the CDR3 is TGCGCCAGCAGCTGTTCGGGGACAGGGGACTACAATGAGCAGTTCTTC.

CDR3 nucleotide sequence: TGTGCCAGCAGCTCGCTAGCGGGAGTCTGCCATGAGCAGTTCTTC. Encoded protein: CASSSLAGVCHEQFF. The V gene is TRBV7-9, the J gene TRBJ2-1; TRBD2 matches 10 bases. CDR1 is SEHNR and CDR2 is FQNEAQ in the germline V gene (reference sequence). This CDR3 comprises 15 residues. V was pared by 4 bases and J by 8 bases, with 8 bases of the junction left unmatched. Full variable domain (rest looked up from reference TRBV7-9 and TRBJ2-1): DTGVSQNPRHKITKRGQNVTFRCDPISEHNRLYWYRQTLGQGPEFLTYFQNEAQLEKSRLLSDRFSAERPKGSFSTLEIQRTEQGDSAMYLCASSSLAGVCHEQFFGPGTRLTVL.

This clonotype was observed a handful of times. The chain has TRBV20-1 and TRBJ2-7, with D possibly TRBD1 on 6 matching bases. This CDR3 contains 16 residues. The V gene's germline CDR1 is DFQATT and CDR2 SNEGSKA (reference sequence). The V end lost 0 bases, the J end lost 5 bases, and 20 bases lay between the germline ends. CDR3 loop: CSARDYRVFPTHEQYF. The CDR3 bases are TGCAGTGCTAGAGACTACAGGGTATTCCCAACCCACGAGCAGTACTTC.

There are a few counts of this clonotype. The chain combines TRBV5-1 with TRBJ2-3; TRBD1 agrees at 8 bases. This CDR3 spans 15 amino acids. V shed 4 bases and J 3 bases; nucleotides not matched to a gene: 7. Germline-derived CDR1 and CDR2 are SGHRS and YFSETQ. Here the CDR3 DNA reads TGCGCCAGCAGCCATGACAGGGGAATGACAGATACGCAGTATTTT. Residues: CASSHDRGMTDTQYF.

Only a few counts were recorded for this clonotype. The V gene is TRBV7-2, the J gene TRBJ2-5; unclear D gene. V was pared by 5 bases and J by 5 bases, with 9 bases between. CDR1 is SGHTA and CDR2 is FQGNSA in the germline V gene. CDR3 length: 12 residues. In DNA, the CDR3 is TGTGCCAGCAGCGCCACGACGGAGACCCAGTACTTC. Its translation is CASSATTETQYF.

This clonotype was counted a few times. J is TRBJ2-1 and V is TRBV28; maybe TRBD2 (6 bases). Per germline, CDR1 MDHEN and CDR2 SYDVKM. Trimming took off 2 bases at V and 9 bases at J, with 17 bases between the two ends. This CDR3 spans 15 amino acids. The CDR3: CASSLTSTAGGEQFF. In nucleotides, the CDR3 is TGTGCCAGCAGTTTAACATCGACGGCCGGGGGTGAGCAGTTCTTC.

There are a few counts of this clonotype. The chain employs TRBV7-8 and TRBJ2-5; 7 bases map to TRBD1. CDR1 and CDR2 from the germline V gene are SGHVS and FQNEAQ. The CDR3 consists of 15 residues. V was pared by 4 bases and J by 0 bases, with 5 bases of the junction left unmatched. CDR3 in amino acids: CASSYRGPYQETQYF. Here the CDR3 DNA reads TGTGCCAGCAGCTACAGGGGACCTTACCAAGAGACCCAGTACTTC.

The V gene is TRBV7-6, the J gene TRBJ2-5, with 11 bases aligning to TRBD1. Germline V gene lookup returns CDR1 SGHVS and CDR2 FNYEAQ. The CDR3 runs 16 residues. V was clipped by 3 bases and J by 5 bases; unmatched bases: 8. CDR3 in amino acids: CASSFAGQGAKETQYF. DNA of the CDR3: TGTGCCAGCAGCTTCGCTGGACAGGGGGCGAAGGAGACCCAGTACTTC.

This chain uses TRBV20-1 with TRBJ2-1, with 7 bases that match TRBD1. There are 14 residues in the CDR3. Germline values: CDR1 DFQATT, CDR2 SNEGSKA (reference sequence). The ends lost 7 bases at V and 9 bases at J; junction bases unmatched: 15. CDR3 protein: CSEVGFYHRGEQFF. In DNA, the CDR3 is TGCAGTGAGGTCGGGTTCTATCACAGGGGTGAGCAGTTCTTC.

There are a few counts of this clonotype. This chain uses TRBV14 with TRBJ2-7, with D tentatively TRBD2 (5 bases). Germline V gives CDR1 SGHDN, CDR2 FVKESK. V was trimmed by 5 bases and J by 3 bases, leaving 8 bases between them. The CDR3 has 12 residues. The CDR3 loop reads CASSTDYYEQYF. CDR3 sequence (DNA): TGTGCCAGCAGCACCGACTACTACGAGCAGTACTTC.

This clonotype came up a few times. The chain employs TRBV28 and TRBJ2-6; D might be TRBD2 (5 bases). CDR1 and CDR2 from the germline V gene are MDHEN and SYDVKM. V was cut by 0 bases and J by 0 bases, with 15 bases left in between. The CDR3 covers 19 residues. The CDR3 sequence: CASSLWTGKSLSGANVLTF. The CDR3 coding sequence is TGTGCCAGCAGTTTATGGACGGGGAAGTCCCTCTCTGGGGCCAACGTCCTGACTTTC. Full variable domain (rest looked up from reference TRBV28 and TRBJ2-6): DVKVTQSSRYLVKRTGEKVFLECVQDMDHENMFWYRQDPGLGLRLIYFSYDVKMKEKGDIPEGYSVSREKKERFSLILESASTNQTSMYLCASSLWTGKSLSGANVLTFGAGSRLTVL.